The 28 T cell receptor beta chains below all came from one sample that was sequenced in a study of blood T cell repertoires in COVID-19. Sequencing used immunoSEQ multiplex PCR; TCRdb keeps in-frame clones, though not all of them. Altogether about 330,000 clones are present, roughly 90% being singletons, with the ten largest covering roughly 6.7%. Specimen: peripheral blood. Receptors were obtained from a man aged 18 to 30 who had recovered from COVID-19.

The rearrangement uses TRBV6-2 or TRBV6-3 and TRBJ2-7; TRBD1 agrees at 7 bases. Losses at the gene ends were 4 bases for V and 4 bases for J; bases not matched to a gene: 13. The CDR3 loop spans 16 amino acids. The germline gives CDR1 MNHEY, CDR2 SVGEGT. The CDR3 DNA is TGTGCCAGCAGTTCCAACAGGGGTCCTTCCCCTTACGAGCAGTACTTC. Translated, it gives CASSSNRGPSPYEQYF.

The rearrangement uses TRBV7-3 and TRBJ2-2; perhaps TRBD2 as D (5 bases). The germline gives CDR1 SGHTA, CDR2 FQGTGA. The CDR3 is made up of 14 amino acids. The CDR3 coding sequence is TGTGTTCGCTTGGGAGAGGCGGACACCGGGGAGCTGTTTTTT. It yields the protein CVRLGEADTGELFF.

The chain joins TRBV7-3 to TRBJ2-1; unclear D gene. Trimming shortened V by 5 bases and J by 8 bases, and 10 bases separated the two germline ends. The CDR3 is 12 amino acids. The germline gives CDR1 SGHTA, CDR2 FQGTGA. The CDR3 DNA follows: TGTGCCAGCAGCCCGAACGAGGATGAGCAGTTCTTC. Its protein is CASSPNEDEQFF.

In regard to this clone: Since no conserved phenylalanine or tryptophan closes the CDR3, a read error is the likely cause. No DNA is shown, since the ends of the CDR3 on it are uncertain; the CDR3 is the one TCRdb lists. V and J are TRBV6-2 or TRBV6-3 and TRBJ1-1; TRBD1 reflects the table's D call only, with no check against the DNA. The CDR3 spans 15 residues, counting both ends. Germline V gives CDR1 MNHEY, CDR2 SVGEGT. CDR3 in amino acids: CASSYSSYWTGAPYI.

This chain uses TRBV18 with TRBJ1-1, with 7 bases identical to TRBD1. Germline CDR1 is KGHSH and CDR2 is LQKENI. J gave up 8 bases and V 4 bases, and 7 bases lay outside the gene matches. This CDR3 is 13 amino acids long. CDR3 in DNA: TGTGCCAGCTCACGGTGGGACAGCCCAGAAGCTTTCTTT. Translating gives CASSRWDSPEAFF.

The CDR3 nucleotides read TGTGCCAGCAGCTCGGGACAAAGCAATCAGCCCCAGCATTTT. Translating gives CASSSGQSNQPQHF. The chain recombines TRBV5-6 with TRBJ1-5; weak D call: TRBD1 (6 bases). Germline V gene data show CDR1 as SGHDT and CDR2 as YYEEEE. The CDR3 is made up of 14 amino acids. V dropped 3 bases and J dropped 1 base, with 8 bases sitting between them.

CDR3 loop: CASSGVQGNQPQHF. The CDR3 DNA reads as TGTGCCAGTAGTGGGGTTCAGGGTAATCAGCCCCAGCATTTT. This chain connects TRBV19 to TRBJ1-5; TRBD1 might be the D (5 bases). The CDR3 has 14 residues. V lost 5 bases and J lost 4, with 12 bases in between. The germline gives CDR1 LNHDA, CDR2 SQIVND (reference sequence).

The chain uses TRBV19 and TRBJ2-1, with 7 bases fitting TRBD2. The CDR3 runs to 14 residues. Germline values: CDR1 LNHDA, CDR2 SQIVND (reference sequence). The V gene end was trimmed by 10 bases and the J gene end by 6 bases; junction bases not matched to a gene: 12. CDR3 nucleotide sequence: TGTGCCATAGGTAGTGAGCGGGAAGCCAATGAGCAGTTCTTC. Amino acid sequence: CAIGSEREANEQFF.

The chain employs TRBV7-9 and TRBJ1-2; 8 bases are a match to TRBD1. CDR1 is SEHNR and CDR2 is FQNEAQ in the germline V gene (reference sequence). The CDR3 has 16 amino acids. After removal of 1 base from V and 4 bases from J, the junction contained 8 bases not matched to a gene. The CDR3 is CASSLVAAGTGYGYTF. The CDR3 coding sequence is TGTGCCAGCAGCTTAGTAGCTGCCGGGACAGGCTATGGCTACACCTTC.

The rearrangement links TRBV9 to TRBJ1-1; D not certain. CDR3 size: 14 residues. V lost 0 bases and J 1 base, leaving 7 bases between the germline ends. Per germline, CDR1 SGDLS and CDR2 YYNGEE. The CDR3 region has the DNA TGTGCCAGCAGCGTAGTTTCAGGGAACACTGAAGCTTTCTTT. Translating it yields CASSVVSGNTEAFF.

In DNA form, the CDR3 reads TGCGCCAGCAGCTCCCAGGGGTTAGGAGAGACCCAGTACTTC. This encodes CASSSQGLGETQYF. The rearrangement uses TRBV5-1 and TRBJ2-5; possible D gene TRBD1, 6 bases. Germline values: CDR1 SGHRS, CDR2 YFSETQ. This CDR3 has 14 residues. The germline V and J ends were trimmed by 3 bases and 4 bases, with 13 bases remaining between them.

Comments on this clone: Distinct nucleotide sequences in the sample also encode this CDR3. The CDR3 loop reads CASSLGLAGETQYF. The CDR3 region has the DNA TGTGCCAGCAGCCTGGGATTAGCGGGGGAGACCCAGTACTTC. This chain links TRBV11-2 with TRBJ2-5; 8 nucleotides match TRBD2. This CDR3 is 14 amino acids long. Germline V gene data show CDR1 as SGHAT and CDR2 as FQNNGV. J lost 5 bases, V lost 5 bases, and 7 bases had no gene match. Full variable domain (rest looked up from reference TRBV11-2 and TRBJ2-5): EAGVAQSPRYKIIEKRQSVAFWCNPISGHATLYWYQQILGQGPKLLIQFQNNGVVDDSQLPKDRFSAERLKGVDSTLKIQPAKLEDSAVYLCASSLGLAGETQYFGPGTRLLVL.

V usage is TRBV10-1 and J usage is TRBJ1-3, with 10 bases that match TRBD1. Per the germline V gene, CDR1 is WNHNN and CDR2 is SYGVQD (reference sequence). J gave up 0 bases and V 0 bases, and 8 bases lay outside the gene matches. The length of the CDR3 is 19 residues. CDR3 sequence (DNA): TGCGCCAGCAGTGAGTCCGAGACGACAGGGGGCTACTCTGGAAACACCATATATTTT. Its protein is CASSESETTGGYSGNTIYF.

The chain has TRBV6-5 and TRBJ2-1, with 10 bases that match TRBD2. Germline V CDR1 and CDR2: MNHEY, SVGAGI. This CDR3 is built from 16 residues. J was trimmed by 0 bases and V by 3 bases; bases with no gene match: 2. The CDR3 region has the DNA TGTGCCAGCAGTTATAGCGGGAGGAGCTCCTACAATGAGCAGTTCTTC. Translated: CASSYSGRSSYNEQFF.

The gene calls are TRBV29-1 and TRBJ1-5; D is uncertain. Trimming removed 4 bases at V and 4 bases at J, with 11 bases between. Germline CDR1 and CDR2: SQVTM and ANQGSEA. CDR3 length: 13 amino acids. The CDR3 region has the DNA TGCAGCGTTGGGGCAACTCTTAATCAGCCCCAGCATTTT. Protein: CSVGATLNQPQHF.

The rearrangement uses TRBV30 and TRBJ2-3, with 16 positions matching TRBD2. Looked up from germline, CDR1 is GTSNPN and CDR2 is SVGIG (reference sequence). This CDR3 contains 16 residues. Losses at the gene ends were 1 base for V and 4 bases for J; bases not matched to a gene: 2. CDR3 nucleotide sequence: TGTGCCTGGAGTGCGGGACTAGCGGGAGGGCCAGATACGCAGTATTTT. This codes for CAWSAGLAGGPDTQYF.

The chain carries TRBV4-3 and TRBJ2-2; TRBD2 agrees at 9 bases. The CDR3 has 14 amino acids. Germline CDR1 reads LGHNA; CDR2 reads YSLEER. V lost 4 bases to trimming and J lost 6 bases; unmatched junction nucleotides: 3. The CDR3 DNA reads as TGCGCCAGCAGCCCCAGACTAGCGGCCGGGGAGCTGTTTTTT. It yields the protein CASSPRLAAGELFF.

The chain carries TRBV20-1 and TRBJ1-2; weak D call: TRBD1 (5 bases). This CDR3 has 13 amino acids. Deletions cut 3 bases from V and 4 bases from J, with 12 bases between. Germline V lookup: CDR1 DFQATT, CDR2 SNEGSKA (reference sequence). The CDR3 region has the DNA TGCAGTGCTAGTGCAGACAGCTTCTATGGCTACACCTTC. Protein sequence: CSASADSFYGYTF.

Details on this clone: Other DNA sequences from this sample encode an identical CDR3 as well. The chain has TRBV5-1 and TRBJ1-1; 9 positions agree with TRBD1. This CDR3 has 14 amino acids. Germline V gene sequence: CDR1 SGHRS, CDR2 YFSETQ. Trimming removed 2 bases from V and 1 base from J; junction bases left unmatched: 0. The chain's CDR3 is CASSLQGANTEAFF. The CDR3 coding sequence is TGCGCCAGCAGCTTACAGGGGGCGAACACTGAAGCTTTCTTT.

The CDR3 sequence is CASSRGQAFANEQFF. CDR3 in DNA: TGTGCCAGTAGTAGAGGACAGGCCTTTGCCAATGAGCAGTTCTTC. The V call is TRBV19, the J call TRBJ2-1; the match to TRBD1 covers 7 bases. CDR1 LNHDA and CDR2 SQIVND come from the germline V gene (reference sequence). With V trimmed by 4 bases and J by 6 bases, 9 bases remained unmatched. This CDR3 has 15 amino acids.

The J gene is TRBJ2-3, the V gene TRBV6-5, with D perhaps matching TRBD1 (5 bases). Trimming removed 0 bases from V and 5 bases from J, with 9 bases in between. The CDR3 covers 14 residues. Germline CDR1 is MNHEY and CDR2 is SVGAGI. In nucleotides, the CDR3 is TGTGCCAGCAGTTACTCGCAGGGAAGAGATACGCAGTATTTT. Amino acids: CASSYSQGRDTQYF.

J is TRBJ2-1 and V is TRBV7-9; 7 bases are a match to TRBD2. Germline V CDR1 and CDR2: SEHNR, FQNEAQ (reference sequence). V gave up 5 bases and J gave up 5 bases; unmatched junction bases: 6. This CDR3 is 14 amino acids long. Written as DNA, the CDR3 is TGTGCCAGCAGCCACGGGACTAATCACAATGAGCAGTTCTTC. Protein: CASSHGTNHNEQFF.

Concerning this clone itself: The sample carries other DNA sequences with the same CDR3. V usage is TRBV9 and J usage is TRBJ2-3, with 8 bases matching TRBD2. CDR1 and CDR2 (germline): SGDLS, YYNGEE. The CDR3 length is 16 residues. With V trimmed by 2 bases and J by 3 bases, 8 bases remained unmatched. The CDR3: CASSVEPGGPTDTQYF. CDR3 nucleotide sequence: TGTGCCAGCAGCGTCGAGCCGGGAGGGCCGACAGATACGCAGTATTTT. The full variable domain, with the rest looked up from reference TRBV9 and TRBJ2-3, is DSGVTQTPKHLITATGQRVTLRCSPRSGDLSVYWYQQSLDQGLQFLIQYYNGEERAKGNILERFSAQQFPDLHSELNLSSLELGDSALYFCASSVEPGGPTDTQYFGPGTRLTVL.

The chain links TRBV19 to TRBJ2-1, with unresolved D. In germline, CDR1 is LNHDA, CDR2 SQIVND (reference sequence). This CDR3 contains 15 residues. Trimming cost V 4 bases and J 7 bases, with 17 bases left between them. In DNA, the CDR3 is TGTGCCAGTAGTACGTTGGAGTCGATTGTTAATGAGCAGTTCTTC. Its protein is CASSTLESIVNEQFF.

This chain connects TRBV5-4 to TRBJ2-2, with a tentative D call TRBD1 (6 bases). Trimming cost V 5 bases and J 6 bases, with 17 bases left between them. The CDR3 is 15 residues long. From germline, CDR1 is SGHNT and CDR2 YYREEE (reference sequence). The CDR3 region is CASSDKQGSAGELFF. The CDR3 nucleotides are TGTGCCAGCAGTGATAAGCAGGGGTCGGCCGGGGAGCTGTTTTTT. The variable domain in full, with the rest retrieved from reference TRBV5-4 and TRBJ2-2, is ETGVTQSPTHLIKTRGQQVTLRCSSQSGHNTVSWYQQALGQGPQFIFQYYREEENGRGNFPPRFSGLQFPNYSSELNVNALELDDSALYLCASSDKQGSAGELFFGEGSRLTVL.

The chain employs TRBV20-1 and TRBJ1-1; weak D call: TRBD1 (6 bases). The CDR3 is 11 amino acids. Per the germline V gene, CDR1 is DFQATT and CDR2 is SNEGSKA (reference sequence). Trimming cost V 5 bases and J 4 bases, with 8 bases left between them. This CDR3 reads CSAEGGTEAFF. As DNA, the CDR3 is TGCAGTGCTGAAGGGGGCACTGAAGCTTTCTTT.

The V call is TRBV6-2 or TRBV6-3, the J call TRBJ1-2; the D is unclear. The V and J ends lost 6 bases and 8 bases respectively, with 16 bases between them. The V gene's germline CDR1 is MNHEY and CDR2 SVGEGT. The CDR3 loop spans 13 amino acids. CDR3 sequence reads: CASSRTMMRGYTF. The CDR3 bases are TGTGCCAGCAGCCGCACGATGATGAGGGGCTACACCTTC.

CDR3 nucleotide sequence: TGTGCCAGCAGCATACTGGACGGGAGCTCCTACGAGCAGTACTTC. Protein sequence: CASSILDGSSYEQYF. This chain links TRBV5-6 with TRBJ2-7, with TRBD2 as a possible D gene (6 bases). V lost 4 bases and J 0 bases, leaving 14 bases between the germline ends. This CDR3 is 15 amino acids long. Germline V gives CDR1 SGHDT, CDR2 YYEEEE. Together with reference TRBV5-6 and TRBJ2-7, the CDR3 gives the full variable domain: DAGVTQSPTHLIKTRGQQVTLRCSPKSGHDTVSWYQQALGQGPQFIFQYYEEEERQRGNFPDRFSGHQFPNYSSELNVNALLLGDSALYLCASSILDGSSYEQYFGPGTRLTVT.